A single T cell receptor beta chain is shown here with its context. This clone was observed a single time. Its target antigen remains unknown. Base quality data are lacking; no much larger clone is found one base away. At one collaborating source in Seattle, patients were enrolled during active infection and were followed longitudinally through the course of disease. Each collaborating institution followed its own protocols to collect whole blood in K2EDTA tubes. For TCRbeta analysis, collaborators shipped samples in one of three forms: frozen whole blood, isolated PBMCs, or DNA extracted from either of those sample types. TCRbeta CDR3 regions were amplified from genomic DNA using the immunoSEQ Assay, a bias-controlled multiplex PCR. Per the original workflow: Within the assay, amplification of reference gene primers was used to estimate how many nucleated cells each sample contained. To quantify the absolute abundance of each unique TCRbeta CDR3 rearrangement, sequence reads were collapsed and filtered. For each sample, productive Simpson clonality was calculated as the square root of Simpson's diversity index across productive rearrangements. TCRdb mirrors the immuneACCESS table, restricted to in-frame sequences. Some clones are absent from its copies; in checked studies, under half trace to an unresolved V gene, and the reason for the others is unknown. The V and J calls and clone size were taken over from that table, and D and trimming were inferred from the DNA. This sample lists fewer than 700,000 clones; 85% to 90% were detected once. The ten largest clonotypes hold about 8% of the sample.

Sequences SGDLS (CDR1) and YYNGEE (CDR2) are obtained from the germline V gene. V drops 0 bases and J drops 1 base, leaving 7 bases in between. From the cysteine up to the phenylalanine, the CDR3 has a length of 14 residues. This entry keeps only the CDR3 DNA: 42 bases, framed from base 1. The source of the sample is a study of blood T cell repertoires in COVID-19 (dated by TCRdb to the early 2020s). A note on the overall study: The collaborator samples originated in the United States, Italy and Spain and spanned the acute and convalescent phases of COVID-19. The prospective study material was composed of cDNA or gDNA derived from T cells, B-cell-depleted T cells, or PBMCs. The dataset comprised deeply sampled blood TCRbeta repertoires from subjects exposed to, actively infected with, or recovered from COVID-19. The repertoires were released in a freely available public database meant as a resource for research on the immune response to SARS-CoV-2. Samples were obtained from the ongoing ImmuneRACE study (first 160 participants) and from 1,254 subjects provided by 6 global collaborators. Nearly every sample came with metadata listing a de-identified subject ID, COVID-19 status, age in years and sex. HLA class I and class II types, where available, came from metadata supplied by the sample provider rather than from assay-based typing.

Beyond this particular receptor, the publication reports: How much clinical and demographic metadata was included differed by source and by participant, and the metadata was provided uncurated.

The rearranged chain carries TRBV9 and TRBJ1-2, with no confidently assigned D gene. Sequenced material: peripheral blood. The clonotype was recovered from a woman aged 50 to 60 with COVID-19, enrolled during active disease. The nucleotide sequence reads as follows: TGTGCCAGCAGCGTAGGAGGGAGTAACTATGGCTACACCTTC. It specifies CASSVGGSNYGYTF.